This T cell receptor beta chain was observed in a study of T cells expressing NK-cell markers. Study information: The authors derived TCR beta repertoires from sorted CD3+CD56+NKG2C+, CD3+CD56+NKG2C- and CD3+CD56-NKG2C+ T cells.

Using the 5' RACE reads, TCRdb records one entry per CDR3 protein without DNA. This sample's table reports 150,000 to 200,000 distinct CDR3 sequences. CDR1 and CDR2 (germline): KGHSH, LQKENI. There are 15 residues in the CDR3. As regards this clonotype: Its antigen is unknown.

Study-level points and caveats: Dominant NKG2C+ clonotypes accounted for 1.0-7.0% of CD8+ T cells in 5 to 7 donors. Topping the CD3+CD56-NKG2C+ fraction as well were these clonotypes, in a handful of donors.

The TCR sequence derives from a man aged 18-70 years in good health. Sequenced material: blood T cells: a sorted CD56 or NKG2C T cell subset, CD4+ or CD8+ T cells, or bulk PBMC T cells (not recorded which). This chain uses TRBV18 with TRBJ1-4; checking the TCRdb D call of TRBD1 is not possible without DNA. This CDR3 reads CASSPSDTRNEKLFF.